Detailed here is one T cell receptor (beta chain). V was clipped by 1 base and J by 9 bases, with 16 bases between them. The CDR3 extends over 16 amino acids. Germline values: CDR1 MGHRA, CDR2 YSYEKL. The sample originates from a study of blood T cell repertoires in COVID-19. The wider study: The study drew acute and convalescent COVID-19 samples from the United States, Italy and Spain.

Methods used by the authors: How many nucleated cells were present was estimated from reference gene primer amplification. Using immunoSEQ multiplex PCR, the repertoire was profiled, and TCRdb retains in-frame clones only, with some absent. V and J calls and clone size are as listed in that table; D and trimming were resolved from the DNA. The table lists about 210,000 clones, approximately 85% of them singletons. Sequencing input: peripheral blood. This TCR came from a woman in her forties or fifties with active or convalescent COVID-19. This rearrangement joins TRBV4-1 to TRBJ1-6; no reliable D call. The CDR3, as DNA: TGCGCCAGCAGCCAAGGAGCCGGGAGGTTAGGTTCACCCCTCCACTTT. It translates to CASSQGAGRLGSPLHF.